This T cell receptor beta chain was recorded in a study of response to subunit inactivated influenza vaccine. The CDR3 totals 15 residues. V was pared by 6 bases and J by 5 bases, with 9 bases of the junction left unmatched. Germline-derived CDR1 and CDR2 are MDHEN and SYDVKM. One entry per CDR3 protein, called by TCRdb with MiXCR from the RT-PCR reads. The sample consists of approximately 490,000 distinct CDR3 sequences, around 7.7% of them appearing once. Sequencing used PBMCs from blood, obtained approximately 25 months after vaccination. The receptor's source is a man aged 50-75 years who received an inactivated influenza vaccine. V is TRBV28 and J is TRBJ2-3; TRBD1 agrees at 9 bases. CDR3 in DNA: TGTGCCAGCAGGCCCCGGGACAGGGTGAGAGATACGCAGTATTTT. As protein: CASRPRDRVRDTQYF.